What follows are 8 T cell receptor beta chains derived from one specimen sequenced in a study of post-analysis software for immune sequencing data (dated by TCRdb to about 2015). What the authors observed across the whole study: Several TRBV segments, including TRBV5-6, TRBV5-1 and TRBV20-1, were significantly more frequent in patients than controls.

Library generation was performed with PCR. Data came from an Illumina HiSeq 2500. To reduce PCR and sequencing biases, unique molecular identifiers were built into the TCR beta cDNA libraries. The public reads were reprocessed in TCRdb via fastp at Q25 and MiXCR, keeping in-frame beta chains. Identical CDR3 protein sequences are pooled into one entry, listed with their most common genes and DNA. In all, the sample holds approximately 570,000 distinct CDR3 sequences, and roughly 47% of those were seen once. Of the sample, about 1.5% is held by the ten largest clones. What these receptors recognize is not known. Sample: blood. The receptors stem from a girl under 18 with multiple sclerosis.

J is TRBJ2-1 and V is TRBV30; TRBD2 matches 9 bases. V trimming: 1 base; J trimming: 6 bases; junction bases outside the gene matches: 10. This CDR3 region has 16 residues. The germline CDR1 and CDR2 sequences are GTSNPN and SVGIG (reference sequence). Written as DNA, the CDR3 is TGTGCCTGGAGTGCTAGCGGGACGGGCCGGGGCAATGAGCAGTTCTTC. This gives the protein CAWSASGTGRGNEQFF.

The gene calls are TRBV5-1 and TRBJ2-5, with D perhaps matching TRBD1 (6 bases). Per germline, CDR1 SGHRS and CDR2 YFSETQ. Between the trimmed V and J ends, which lost 4 bases and 4 bases, there was a span of 17 bases. The CDR3 has 15 amino acids. The CDR3 loop is CASSPGTLQGETQYF. For the CDR3, the DNA is TGCGCCAGCAGCCCGGGGACACTGCAAGGAGAGACCCAGTACTTC.

The genes are TRBV7-2 and TRBJ2-5; 9 bases align to TRBD2. V gave up 5 bases and J gave up 11 bases; unmatched junction bases: 12. Germline loops: CDR1 SGHTA, CDR2 FQGNSA. This CDR3 has 14 residues. CDR3 in DNA: TGTGCCAGCAGCAAGGGACTAGCCTCCGGGGAGCAGTACTTC. As protein: CASSKGLASGEQYF.

V and J are TRBV7-9 and TRBJ2-3, with D possibly TRBD2 on 6 matching bases. CDR3 length: 14 amino acids. V dropped 7 bases and J dropped 2 bases, with 13 bases sitting between them. CDR1 and CDR2 (germline): SEHNR, FQNEAQ (reference sequence). The CDR3 region is CASTPEGSTDTQYF. For the CDR3, the DNA is TGTGCCAGCACCCCGGAGGGGTCCACAGATACGCAGTATTTT.

This chain links TRBV6-2 or TRBV6-3 with TRBJ1-2, with D perhaps matching TRBD1 (6 bases). Germline V gene lookup returns CDR1 MNHEY and CDR2 SVGEGT. V was clipped by 5 bases and J by 0 bases, with 10 bases between them. This CDR3 is built from 14 residues. The CDR3 spells CASSRDTSNYGYTF. CDR3 bases: TGTGCCAGCAGTCGGGACACCTCTAACTATGGCTACACCTTC.

This chain connects TRBV6-5 to TRBJ1-2, with D possibly being TRBD1 (5 bases). This CDR3 has 17 residues. The ends were cut back, 4 bases at V and 4 bases at J, with 22 bases in the middle. Germline CDR1 and CDR2: MNHEY and SVGAGI. For the CDR3, the DNA is TGTGCCAGCAGTTCTACCTACTCCCAGGGAACTGGCTATGGCTACACCTTC. It encodes CASSSTYSQGTGYGYTF.

V is TRBV5-1 and J is TRBJ2-3; D is possibly TRBD2 (6 bases). The CDR3 loop spans 15 amino acids. V lost 4 bases, J lost 3 bases, and 15 bases lay in between. Germline CDR1 SGHRS, CDR2 YFSETQ. This chain's CDR3 is CASSHTGTQTDTQYF. CDR3 bases: TGCGCCAGCAGCCACACCGGGACTCAGACAGATACGCAGTATTTT.

The chain uses TRBV5-6 and TRBJ2-7; D remains ambiguous. Trimming stripped 4 bases from V and 3 bases from J, with 8 bases between. The germline gives CDR1 SGHDT, CDR2 YYEEEE. This CDR3 contains 12 residues. Written as DNA, the CDR3 is TGTGCCAGCAGCGTGAACGTCTACGAGCAGTACTTC. This encodes CASSVNVYEQYF.